The subject of this entry is one T cell receptor beta chain. The source of the sample is a study of T cells expressing NK-cell markers. TCRdb reanalyzed the 5' RACE reads and collapses them to one entry per CDR3 protein, without DNA. Across 200,000 to 300,000 distinct CDR3 sequences, the top ten clones capture 0.39% of the sample. Germline-derived CDR1 and CDR2 are KGHSH and LQKENI. The CDR3 runs to 14 residues. The sequence derives from a man between 18 and 35 years old in good health. Sequencing input: blood T cells: a sorted CD56 or NKG2C T cell subset, CD4+ or CD8+ T cells, or bulk PBMC T cells (not recorded which). The genes are TRBV18 and TRBJ2-2. The CDR3 is CASSPTSNTGELFF.